This record looks at one TCR beta chain sequence and its context. Its antigen is currently unknown. A much larger clone differs from this one at a single base, so this may be a read error. TCRdb fed the 5' RACE reads into MiXCR, producing one record per CDR3 protein. This table has around 650,000 distinct CDR3 sequences, 7% to 7.5% appearing once. This entry comes from a study of identical twins. Study findings and constraints: Within cord blood, abundant beta clonotypes carried fewer insertions, but memory repertoires showed no such trend. Within monozygotic twins, out-of-frame TCR alpha sharing was underestimated by the models.

Trimming took 0 bases from V and 4 from J, leaving 4 bases between them. The CDR3 runs 13 residues. The germline V gene has CDR1 MNHEY and CDR2 SVGAGI. The sample also formed part of further work on yellow fever vaccine responses in identical twins.

The genes are TRBV6-5 and TRBJ2-1; D unresolved. The TCR originated in a woman aged 18-29 years in good health. The material sequenced was PBMCs. CDR3 nucleotide sequence: TGTGCCAGCAGTTACTCGAAGTACAATGAGCAGTTCTTC. Protein: CASSYSKYNEQFF.